The clone carrying this T cell receptor beta chain was detected ten times or more. Its antigen is not known. Each patient went into thyroid surgery without having received any treatment. This specimen comes from a study of metastatic and nonmetastatic thyroid tumors. Overall study context: From malignant and benign thyroid patients, repertoires in blood and in tumor or nodule tissue were compared. Notes on the study in general: Across blood and tumor, TCR beta diversity in malignant thyroid tumors was reportedly significantly higher than in benign nodules.

Authors' data handling: The study's classifier, a distant-metastasis tool for papillary thyroid cancer, was built using CDR3 differences across clinicopathological groups. TCRdb re-called the PCR reads via MiXCR. For this entry, the V and J calls and clone size follow TCRdb and not the study's own pipeline. Of just over 20,000 clones in the sample, around 13% were seen once. V gave up 6 bases and J gave up 5 bases, with 11 bases separating them. Per the germline V gene, CDR1 is SGHTA and CDR2 is FQGNSA. This CDR3 has 14 amino acids. The chain combines TRBV7-2 with TRBJ1-6; D remains ambiguous. The specimen sequenced was blood. This clonotype originated in a female donor with papillary thyroid cancer or a benign thyroid nodule (not recorded which). Some clones in this sample may be carry-over from other donors' samples. CDR3 region: CASRPDLDNSPLHF. The DNA for the CDR3 is TGTGCCAGCAGGCCGGATCTCGATAATTCACCCCTCCACTTT.